These T cell receptor beta chains were read from a single sample in a study of cytomegalovirus exposure and HLA in healthy donors. Generated by immunoSEQ multiplex PCR, the TCRdb table keeps only in-frame clones and is missing some. This table has some 160,000 clones, about 86% appearing once. The sample taken for sequencing was PBMCs. The receptors derive from a young woman in good health and CMV-seronegative. Both conserved end residues are part of each CDR3. The D gene is left open where the match is weak. Where a row states a size, it is once, few, many or the class of an expanded clone; other rows omit it.

j_call | d_call | clone_size | v_call | cdr3_nt | cdr3_aa
TRBJ2-1 | TRBD2 | - | TRBV4-1 | TGCGCCAGCAGCCAAGGTAGGACTAGCGATTCCTACAATGAGCAGTTCTTC | CASSQGRTSDSYNEQFF
TRBJ1-2 | - | - | TRBV25-1 | TGTGCCAGCAGTAGCCAGGGAATTAACTATGGCTACACCTTC | CASSSQGINYGYTF
TRBJ2-3 | - | - | TRBV7-6 | TGTGCCAGCAGCTTGGGAGTGAGAACAGATACGCAGTATTTT | CASSLGVRTDTQYF
TRBJ1-5 | - | once | TRBV19 | TGTGCCAGTAGTAAGGTGGCGGGTCAGCCCCAGCATTTT | CASSKVAGQPQHF
TRBJ1-2 | TRBD1 | - | TRBV2 | TGTGCCAGCAGTCCAGACAGGGGCGATGGCTACACCTTC | CASSPDRGDGYTF
TRBJ1-5 | - | - | TRBV30 | TGTGCCTGGGCCCGGGGTTCAGATCAGCCCCAGCATTTT | CAWARGSDQPQHF
TRBJ1-4 | - | once | TRBV6-4 | TGTGCCAGCAGTCAACAGGGATGGGGTGAAAAACTGTTTTTT | CASSQQGWGEKLFF
TRBJ1-1 | - | few | TRBV7-6 | TGTGCCAGCAGCTTGCGTTATGGGGGCGGCACTGAAGCTTTCTTT | CASSLRYGGGTEAFF
TRBJ2-1 | TRBD2 | - | TRBV5-6 | TGTGCCAGCAGCTTCCTAGCGGGAGTCGGTGAGCAGTTCTTC | CASSFLAGVGEQFF
TRBJ2-1 | TRBD2 | - | TRBV7-6 | TGTGCCAGCAGCTTAGATGGGACTAGAGGGGAGCAGTTCTTC | CASSLDGTRGEQFF
TRBJ2-7 | - | - | TRBV6-6 | TGTGCCAGCAGTCAGGAACTAGTGGTCCCCTACGAGCAGTACTTC | CASSQELVVPYEQYF
TRBJ1-2 | - | - | TRBV11-2 | TGTGCCAGCAGCTTAGGCGGATTCTCTATGGTTGGCTACACCTTC | CASSLGGFSMVGYTF
TRBJ2-1 | - | - | TRBV9 | TGTGCCAGCAGCGCTGGGGGGGCCGATTACAATGAGCAGTTCTTC | CASSAGGADYNEQFF
TRBJ2-3 | - | - | TRBV29-1 | TGCAGCGTTGACCCTAGCGTCACAGATACGCAGTATTTT | CSVDPSVTDTQYF
TRBJ2-5 | - | - | TRBV19 | TGTGCCAGTAGTATAGATGTCCGGGAGACCCAGTACTTC | CASSIDVRETQYF
TRBJ2-1 | TRBD2 | - | TRBV28 | TGTGCCAGCAGCGTCACTAGCGGGCGTCATGAGCAGTTCTTC | CASSVTSGRHEQFF
TRBJ1-5 | - | - | TRBV28 | TGTGCCAGCAGTTTACAGGGTCAGCCCCAGCATTTT | CASSLQGQPQHF
TRBJ1-5 | - | - | TRBV7-9 | TGTGCCAGCAGCTTAGCGGGAGATCAGCCCCAGCATTTT | CASSLAGDQPQHF
TRBJ2-1 | - | once | TRBV6-1 | TGTGCCAGCAGTGACGCTACAGGGTACGGTGAGCAGTTCTTC | CASSDATGYGEQFF
TRBJ2-7 | - | few | TRBV30 | TGTGCCTGGAGTGTCGACTTTTACGAGCAGTACTTC | CAWSVDFYEQYF
TRBJ2-7 | - | - | TRBV5-6 | TGTGCCAGCAGCCCGATAGGGACAAGGAGCTCCCGCGAGCAGTACTTC | CASSPIGTRSSREQYF
TRBJ2-6 | - | - | TRBV2 | TGTGCCAGCAGTGAGAACAGAAACTCTGGGGCCAACGTCCTGACTTTC | CASSENRNSGANVLTF
TRBJ2-7 | - | - | TRBV29-1 | TGCAGCGTTGACAGGGGGGACTCCTACGAGCAGTACTTC | CSVDRGDSYEQYF
TRBJ2-2 | TRBD2 | few | TRBV4-1 | TGCGCCAGCAGCCAGAAGGGACTAGCGGGGGGAAACACCGGGGAGCTGTTTTTT | CASSQKGLAGGNTGELFF
TRBJ2-5 | TRBD1 | - | TRBV28 | TGTGCCAGTCAAAGTGGGACAGGGATAGAGACCCAGTACTTC | CASQSGTGIETQYF
TRBJ2-6 | TRBD1 | - | TRBV27 | TGTGCCAGCAGCTTAACAGGGGTTCCCTCCTCTGGGGCCAACGTCCTGACTTTC | CASSLTGVPSSGANVLTF
TRBJ2-7 | TRBD2 | - | TRBV5-6 | TGTGCCAGCAGCTTTACCGAGCGGGGGGTGATCTCCTACGAGCAGTACTTC | CASSFTERGVISYEQYF
TRBJ1-3 | TRBD1 | - | TRBV5-1 | TGCGCCAGCAGCTCGGACAGGGCGTGGGGAAACACCATATATTTT | CASSSDRAWGNTIYF
TRBJ2-7 | - | - | TRBV19 | TGTGCCAGTAGTATAGCCGGTCCCCCAGGGTCGCCCTACGAGCAGTACTTC | CASSIAGPPGSPYEQYF
TRBJ1-2 | - | - | TRBV13 | TGTGCCAGCAGCTTACGCGCCATCCTGAGGGGCTACACCTTC | CASSLRAILRGYTF
TRBJ2-7 | TRBD1 | - | TRBV7-9 | TGTGCCAGCAGCTCGACAGGGGTCGACTACGAGCAGTACTTC | CASSSTGVDYEQYF
TRBJ1-2 | TRBD1 | - | TRBV18 | TGTGCCAGCTCACCCGCCCGGGACAGGGGCGGCTACACCTTC | CASSPARDRGGYTF
TRBJ1-1 | - | - | TRBV19 | TGTGCCAGTAGTATAGATCTCTGGGGAGGGGGACTGAACACTGAAGCTTTCTTT | CASSIDLWGGGLNTEAFF
TRBJ1-2 | TRBD1 | - | TRBV2 | TGTGCTGGAAGTCTAGGGACAGTCTATGGCTACACCTTC | CAGSLGTVYGYTF
TRBJ2-7 | TRBD2 | - | TRBV7-6 | TGTGCCAGCAGCTCTGCGGGGGGCTACGAGCAGTACTTC | CASSSAGGYEQYF
TRBJ2-3 | TRBD2 | - | TRBV9 | TGTGCCAGCAGCGCAGCGGGGGGTTGGGATACGCAGTATTTT | CASSAAGGWDTQYF
TRBJ1-1 | - | - | TRBV5-1 | TGCGCCAGCAGCTTGTTAGGCAGGGGTGACACTGAAGCTTTCTTT | CASSLLGRGDTEAFF